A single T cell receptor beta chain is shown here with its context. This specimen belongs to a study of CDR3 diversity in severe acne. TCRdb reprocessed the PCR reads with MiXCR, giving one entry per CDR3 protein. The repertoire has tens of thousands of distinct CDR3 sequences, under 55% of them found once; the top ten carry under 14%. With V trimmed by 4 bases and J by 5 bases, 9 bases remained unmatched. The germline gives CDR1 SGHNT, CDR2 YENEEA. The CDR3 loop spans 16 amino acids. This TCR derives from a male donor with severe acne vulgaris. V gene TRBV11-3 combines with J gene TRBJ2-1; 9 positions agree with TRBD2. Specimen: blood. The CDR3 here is CASSSEGLASHNEQFF. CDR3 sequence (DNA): TGTGCCAGCAGCTCGGAGGGACTAGCTAGCCACAATGAGCAGTTCTTC.